This T cell receptor (beta chain) was found in a study of CD8 T cells in ankylosing spondylitis. Remarks on this clonotype: The antigen remains undetermined.

Findings and limits, study-wide: The study looked at matched synovial fluid samples from ankylosing spondylitis patients. Disease-linked clones were reported to be significantly enriched there. Ankylosing spondylitis blood seemed to carry a telltale TCR beta motif made of several highly homologous variants. Existing reports had already noted some motif variants in reactive arthritis synovial fluid and blood. CD8+ disease-linked clones were present at relatively low frequencies in blood.

Quantitative molecular-barcoded 5'-RACE generated the TCR beta libraries. TCRdb reprocessed the 5' RACE reads via MiXCR and lists one record per CDR3 protein. The data hold about 450,000 distinct CDR3 sequences, with approximately 26% observed a single time. Trimming stripped 9 bases from V and 4 bases from J, with 9 bases between. Germline V CDR1 and CDR2: SGHAT, FQNNGV. The CDR3 runs to 12 residues. The receptor was isolated from a male donor with ankylosing spondylitis. The V call is TRBV11-2, the J call TRBJ2-2; D perhaps matches TRBD2 (6 bases). Sequencing was done on a sample of blood, either unsorted or a sorted T cell fraction (not recorded which). CDR3 DNA: TGTGCCAGGGGAGGTGGCACCGGGGAGCTGTTTTTT. Its translation is CARGGGTGELFF.